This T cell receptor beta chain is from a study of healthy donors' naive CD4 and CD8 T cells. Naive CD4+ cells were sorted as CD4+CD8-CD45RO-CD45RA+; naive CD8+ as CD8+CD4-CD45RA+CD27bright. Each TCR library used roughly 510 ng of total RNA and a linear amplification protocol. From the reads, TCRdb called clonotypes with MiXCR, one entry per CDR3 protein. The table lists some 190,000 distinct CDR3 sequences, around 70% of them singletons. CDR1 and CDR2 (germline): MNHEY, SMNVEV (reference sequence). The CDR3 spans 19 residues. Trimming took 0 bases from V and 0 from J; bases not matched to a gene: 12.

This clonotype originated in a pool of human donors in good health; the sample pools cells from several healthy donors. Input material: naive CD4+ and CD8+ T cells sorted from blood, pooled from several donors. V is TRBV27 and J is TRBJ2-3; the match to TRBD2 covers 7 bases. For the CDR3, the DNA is TGTGCCAGCAGTTTATCCATGGAGGGGAGGGGCCGAAGCACAGATACGCAGTATTTT. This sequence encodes CASSLSMEGRGRSTDTQYF.